Shown below are 17 T cell receptor beta chains from a single sample sequenced in a study of lymphopenia after photon versus proton radiotherapy (dated by TCRdb to between 2018 and 2021). Library generation was performed with the immunoSEQ multiplex PCR assay. This immuneACCESS table, as held by TCRdb, lists in-frame sequences with V and J called but not all clones. Of the missing ones, under half trace to an unresolved V gene in checked studies; the others have no known cause. This sample has about 20,000 clones in its table, and roughly 90% of those were observed once. The ten largest make up around 1.7% of the sample. Sequencing used peripheral blood, obtained from a patient treated with photon-based radiotherapy. The receptors stem from a woman aged 40-49 years with cholangiocarcinoma.

The chain uses TRBV19 and TRBJ2-3; 10 bases fit TRBD2. Trimming at V came to 4 bases and at J to 6 bases, leaving 7 bases not matched to a gene. The CDR3 runs to 15 residues. Germline CDR1 LNHDA, CDR2 SQIVND (reference sequence). In DNA form, the CDR3 reads TGTGCCAGTAGTACTCGAGCGGGGGGGCCGGATACGCAGTATTTT. This encodes CASSTRAGGPDTQYF.

This chain connects TRBV5-6 to TRBJ1-1; 7 bases align to TRBD1. J lost 5 bases, V lost 4 bases, and 5 bases had no gene match. Germline CDR1 SGHDT, CDR2 YYEEEE. The CDR3 covers 13 residues. CDR3 nucleotide sequence: TGTGCCAGCAGCCCGGGGACAGCAACTGAAGCTTTCTTT. It specifies CASSPGTATEAFF. Full variable domain (outside the CDR3, taken from reference TRBV5-6 and TRBJ1-1): DAGVTQSPTHLIKTRGQQVTLRCSPKSGHDTVSWYQQALGQGPQFIFQYYEEEERQRGNFPDRFSGHQFPNYSSELNVNALLLGDSALYLCASSPGTATEAFFGQGTRLTVV.

The V call is TRBV6-1, the J call TRBJ2-1, with no clear D. This CDR3 region has 13 residues. V shed 2 bases and J shed 4 bases, with 6 bases lying between them. The germline CDR1 and CDR2 sequences are MNHNS and SASEGT. CDR3 amino acids: CASSELPYNEQFF. Written as DNA, the CDR3 is TGTGCCAGCAGTGAATTACCTTACAATGAGCAGTTCTTC.

The chain is built from TRBV5-6 and TRBJ2-2, with TRBD1 matching 9 bases. Germline V gene lookup returns CDR1 SGHDT and CDR2 YYEEEE. Trimming cost V 1 base and J 6 bases; bases outside gene matches: 16. This CDR3 region has 19 residues. CDR3 loop: CASSLLGTGTHEVPGELFF. The CDR3 DNA follows: TGTGCCAGCAGCTTGCTAGGGACAGGGACCCATGAAGTCCCCGGGGAGCTGTTTTTT.

J is TRBJ2-7 and V is TRBV28; the match to TRBD2 covers 14 bases. With V trimmed by 3 bases and J by 6 bases, 4 bases remained unmatched. The germline gives CDR1 MDHEN, CDR2 SYDVKM. There are 15 residues in the CDR3. Here the CDR3 reads CASSFGTSGSREQYF. CDR3 nucleotide sequence: TGTGCCAGCAGTTTTGGGACTAGCGGGAGTCGCGAGCAGTACTTC. The whole variable domain, remainder taken from reference TRBV28 and TRBJ2-7, is DVKVTQSSRYLVKRTGEKVFLECVQDMDHENMFWYRQDPGLGLRLIYFSYDVKMKEKGDIPEGYSVSREKKERFSLILESASTNQTSMYLCASSFGTSGSREQYFGPGTRLTVT.

The chain employs TRBV27 and TRBJ1-1, with 7 bases lining up with TRBD1. Trimming took 1 base from V and 1 from J; bases not matched to a gene: 3. The CDR3 has 15 residues. Germline V CDR1 and CDR2: MNHEY, SMNVEV (reference sequence). CDR3 bases: TGTGCCAGCAGTTTATTGGCAGGGGGGAACACTGAAGCTTTCTTT. This translates into CASSLLAGGNTEAFF.

The V and J genes are TRBV7-2 and TRBJ1-2; 9 bases agree with TRBD1. The CDR3 is 16 residues long. V was pared by 5 bases and J by 2 bases, with 9 bases of the junction left unmatched. The germline V gene has CDR1 SGHTA and CDR2 FQGNSA. The CDR3 DNA sequence: TGTGCCAGCAGCCAACAGGGGGCAATTAGGAACTATGGCTACACCTTC. It codes for CASSQQGAIRNYGYTF. The full variable domain, completed using reference TRBV7-2 and TRBJ1-2, is GAGVSQSPSNKVTEKGKDVELRCDPISGHTALYWYRQSLGQGLEFLIYFQGNSAPDKSGLPSDRFSAERTGGSVSTLTIQRTQQEDSAVYLCASSQQGAIRNYGYTFGSGTRLTVV.

CDR3 protein: CASSRDSASTDTQYF. The CDR3 nucleotides read TGTGCCAGCAGCAGGGACAGCGCTAGCACAGATACGCAGTATTTT. V and J are TRBV5-5 and TRBJ2-3, with 7 positions matching TRBD1. Germline V gives CDR1 SGHKS, CDR2 YYEKEE (reference sequence). With V trimmed by 4 bases and J by 0 bases, 5 bases remained unmatched. The CDR3 length is 15 residues.

The CDR3 DNA is TGCGCCAGCAGCCAAGATAGGCTAGCGGGAACAGATACGCAGTATTTT. Amino acids: CASSQDRLAGTDTQYF. The chain links TRBV4-3 to TRBJ2-3; TRBD2 agrees at 9 bases. CDR1 and CDR2 (germline): LGHNA, YSLEER. The CDR3 runs to 16 residues. V dropped 0 bases and J dropped 3; count of bases not matched to a gene: 4.

The rearrangement links TRBV10-1 to TRBJ1-1; D remains ambiguous. The CDR3 sequence is 12 residues long. V gave up 0 bases and J gave up 9 bases, with 8 bases separating them. Per germline, CDR1 WNHNN and CDR2 SYGVQD (reference sequence). The CDR3 protein is CASSESGDKAFF. CDR3 DNA sequence: TGCGCCAGCAGTGAGTCCGGAGACAAAGCTTTCTTT.

This clone has only one observation. CDR3 bases: TGTGCCAGCAGTGATTCTCTAAGGTGGGCAGATACGCAGTATTTT. Amino acid sequence: CASSDSLRWADTQYF. V gene TRBV25-1 combines with J gene TRBJ2-3; D unresolved. Germline V gene data show CDR1 as MGHDK and CDR2 as SYGVNS. Trimming cost V 3 bases and J 4 bases, with 14 bases left between them. The CDR3 has 15 amino acids.

The gene calls are TRBV14 and TRBJ2-3, with TRBD1 matching over 7 bases. Losses at the gene ends were 3 bases for V and 0 bases for J; bases not matched to a gene: 6. The CDR3 has 16 residues. Germline CDR1 and CDR2: SGHDN and FVKESK. The CDR3 reads CASSHLGGLSTDTQYF. The CDR3, as DNA: TGTGCCAGCAGCCATTTAGGGGGCCTTAGCACAGATACGCAGTATTTT.

This chain connects TRBV5-6 to TRBJ1-4; 11 bases map to TRBD1. Germline V gene lookup returns CDR1 SGHDT and CDR2 YYEEEE. CDR3 size: 17 residues. V shed 1 base, J shed 6 bases, and the junction held 8 bases outside the gene matches. CDR3 nucleotides: TGTGCCAGCAGCTTGAGGACAGGGGGCGCGGGGCATGAAAAACTGTTTTTT. Protein: CASSLRTGGAGHEKLFF.

The rearrangement uses TRBV28 and TRBJ1-3, with 9 bases lining up with TRBD1. The junction had 9 bases not matched to a gene; V was cut back by 6 bases and J by 0 bases. This CDR3 contains 17 residues. The V gene's germline CDR1 is MDHEN and CDR2 SYDVKM. CDR3 nucleotides: TGTGCCAGCAGATTTTCAAAGACAGGGGGCTCTGGAAACACCATATATTTT. This encodes CASRFSKTGGSGNTIYF.

This chain links TRBV2 with TRBJ2-5; no reliable D call. CDR1 is SNHLY and CDR2 is FYNNEI in the germline V gene. CDR3 length: 14 residues. Trimming shortened V by 5 bases and J by 1 base, and 11 bases separated the two germline ends. As DNA, the CDR3 is TGTGCCAGCAGTCTCCGAGTCACCCAAGAGACCCAGTACTTC. Amino acid sequence: CASSLRVTQETQYF.

The J gene is TRBJ2-5, the V gene TRBV6-9; 11 bases fit TRBD1. Germline CDR1 and CDR2: MNHGY and SVAAGI. The CDR3 sequence is 17 residues long. Trimming at V came to 6 bases and at J to 2 bases, leaving 11 bases not matched to a gene. The CDR3 reads CASRTGTGGTVQETQYF. CDR3 nucleotide sequence: TGTGCCAGCAGAACCGGGACAGGGGGTACGGTACAAGAGACCCAGTACTTC.

This sequence joins TRBV6-5 and TRBJ2-1, with D tentatively TRBD1 (5 bases). The CDR3 sequence is 13 residues long. The V gene's germline CDR1 is MNHEY and CDR2 SVGAGI. Trimming removed 7 bases at V and 9 bases at J, with 16 bases between. The CDR3 sequence: CASNPRGAGEQFF. CDR3 bases: TGTGCCAGCAATCCAAGGGGTGCCGGTGAGCAGTTCTTC.